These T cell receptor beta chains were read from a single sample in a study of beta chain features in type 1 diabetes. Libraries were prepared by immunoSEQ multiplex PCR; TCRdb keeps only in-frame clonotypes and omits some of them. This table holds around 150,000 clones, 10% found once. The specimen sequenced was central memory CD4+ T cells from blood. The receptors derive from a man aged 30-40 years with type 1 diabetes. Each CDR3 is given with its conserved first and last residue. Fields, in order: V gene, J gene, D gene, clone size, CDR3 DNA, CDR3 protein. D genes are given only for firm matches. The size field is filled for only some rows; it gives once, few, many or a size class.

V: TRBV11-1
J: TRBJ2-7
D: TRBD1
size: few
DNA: TGTGCCAGCAGCCTAGGGACAGGGAGAGCGTACGAGCAGTACTTC
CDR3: CASSLGTGRAYEQYF

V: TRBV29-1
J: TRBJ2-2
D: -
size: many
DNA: TGCAGCGTGGCGGCTAGCCTGAACACCGGGGAGCTGTTTTTT
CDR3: CSVAASLNTGELFF

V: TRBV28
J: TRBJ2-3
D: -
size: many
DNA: TGTGCCAGCACCCCCGTCGGGTACGATACGCAGTATTTT
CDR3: CASTPVGYDTQYF

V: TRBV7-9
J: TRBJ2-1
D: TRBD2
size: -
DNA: TGTGCCAGCAGCCCTAGGGGCGGGAGGGGTAACAATGAGCAGTTCTTC
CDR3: CASSPRGGRGNNEQFF

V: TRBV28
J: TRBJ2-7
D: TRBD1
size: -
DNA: TGTGCCAGCAGTTTATATGGGGGACAGGGCGTCGAGCAGTACTTC
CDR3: CASSLYGGQGVEQYF

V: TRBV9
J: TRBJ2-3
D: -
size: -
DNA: TGTGCCAGCAGCGTACGTCCGGCAGATACGCAGTATTTT
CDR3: CASSVRPADTQYF

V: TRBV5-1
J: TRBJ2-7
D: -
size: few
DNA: TGCGCCAGCAGCTTGGACAGGGAGCTCTACGAGCAGTACTTC
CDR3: CASSLDRELYEQYF

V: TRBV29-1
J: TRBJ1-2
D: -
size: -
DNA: TGCAGCGTTGATGACGGGATTGGCTACACCTTC
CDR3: CSVDDGIGYTF

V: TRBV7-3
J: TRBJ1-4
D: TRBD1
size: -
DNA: TGTGCCAGCAGCCTACACAGGGGGCCAGGTGAAAAACTGTTTTTT
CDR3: CASSLHRGPGEKLFF

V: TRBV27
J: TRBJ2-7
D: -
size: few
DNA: TGTGCCAGCAGTCGATGGGGGGGCAGGGAGCCCCACGAGCAGTACTTC
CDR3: CASSRWGGREPHEQYF

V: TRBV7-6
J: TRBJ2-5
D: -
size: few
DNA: TGTGCCAGCAGCCGGACATACCAAGAGACCCAGTACTTC
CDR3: CASSRTYQETQYF

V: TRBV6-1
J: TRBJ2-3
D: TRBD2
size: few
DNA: TGTGCCAGCAGTGAAGGCCTAGCGGGAGGGCGAGATACGCAGTATTTT
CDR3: CASSEGLAGGRDTQYF

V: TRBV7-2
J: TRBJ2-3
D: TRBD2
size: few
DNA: TGTGCCAGCAGCTTAGCCGCCCCAGCGGGAGGGCCGAAAGATACGCAGTATTTT
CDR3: CASSLAAPAGGPKDTQYF

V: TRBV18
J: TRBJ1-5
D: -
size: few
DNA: TGTGCCAGCTCTCCCGGGGACAATCAGCCCCAGCATTTT
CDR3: CASSPGDNQPQHF

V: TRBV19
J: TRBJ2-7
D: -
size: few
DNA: TGTGCCAGTAGTATCGGGGGCTACGAGCAGTACTTC
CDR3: CASSIGGYEQYF

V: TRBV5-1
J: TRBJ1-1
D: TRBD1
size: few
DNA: TGCGCCAGCAGCTCACAGGGGATGGGCACTGAAGCTTTCTTT
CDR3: CASSSQGMGTEAFF

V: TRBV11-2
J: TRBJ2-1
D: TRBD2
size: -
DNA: TGTGCCAGCAGCTTAGGTCCGGGAGGAAGCAATGAGCAGTTCTTC
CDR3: CASSLGPGGSNEQFF

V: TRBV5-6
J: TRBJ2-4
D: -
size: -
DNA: TGTGCCAGCAGCTTGGAGGTTGCGGCGGGAAGTGCCAAAAACATTCAGTACTTC
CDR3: CASSLEVAAGSAKNIQYF

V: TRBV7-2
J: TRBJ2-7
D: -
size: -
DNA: TGTGCCAGCAGCGACTTCGGGGGTTCCTACGAGCAGTACTTC
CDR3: CASSDFGGSYEQYF

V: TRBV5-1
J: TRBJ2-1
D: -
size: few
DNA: TGCGCCAGCAGGTACAGCAATGAGCAGTTCTTC
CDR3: CASRYSNEQFF

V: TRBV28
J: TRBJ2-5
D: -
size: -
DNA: TGTGCCAGCAGTACGAGCTCCCAAGAGACCCAGTACTTC
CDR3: CASSTSSQETQYF

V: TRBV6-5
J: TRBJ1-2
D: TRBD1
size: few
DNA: TGTGCCAGCAGTTCCGGGACAGGGGACTATGGCTACACCTTC
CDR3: CASSSGTGDYGYTF

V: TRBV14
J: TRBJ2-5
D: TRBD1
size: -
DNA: TGTGCCAGCAGTCGGACAGGGGCAGAGACCCAGTACTTC
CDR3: CASSRTGAETQYF

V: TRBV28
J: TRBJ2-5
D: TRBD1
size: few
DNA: TGTGCCAGCAGTCCCGGGACAGACCAAGAGACCCAGTACTTC
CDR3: CASSPGTDQETQYF

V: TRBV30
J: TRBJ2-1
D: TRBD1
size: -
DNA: TGTGCCTGGGGACAGGGCGATTACAATGAGCAGTTCTTC
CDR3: CAWGQGDYNEQFF

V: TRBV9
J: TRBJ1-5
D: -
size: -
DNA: TGTGCCAGCAGCCAAGACTACCATCAGCCCCAGCATTTT
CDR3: CASSQDYHQPQHF

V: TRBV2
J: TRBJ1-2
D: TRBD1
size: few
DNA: TGTGCCAGCAGGGGCGACAGGGCCGAAGGCTACACCTTC
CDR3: CASRGDRAEGYTF

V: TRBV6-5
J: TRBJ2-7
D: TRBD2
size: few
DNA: TGTGCCAGCAGGGTGACTAGCTCGAACTACGAGCAGTACTTC
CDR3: CASRVTSSNYEQYF

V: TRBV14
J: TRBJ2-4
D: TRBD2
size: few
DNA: TGTGCCAGCAGCCAACTATCAGGGACTAGCGGGAGAACGGTTCAGTACTTC
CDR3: CASSQLSGTSGRTVQYF

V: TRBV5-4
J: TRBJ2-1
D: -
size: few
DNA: TGTGCCAGCAGCTTTAACAGGGCCACGGGCAATGAGCAGTTCTTC
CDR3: CASSFNRATGNEQFF